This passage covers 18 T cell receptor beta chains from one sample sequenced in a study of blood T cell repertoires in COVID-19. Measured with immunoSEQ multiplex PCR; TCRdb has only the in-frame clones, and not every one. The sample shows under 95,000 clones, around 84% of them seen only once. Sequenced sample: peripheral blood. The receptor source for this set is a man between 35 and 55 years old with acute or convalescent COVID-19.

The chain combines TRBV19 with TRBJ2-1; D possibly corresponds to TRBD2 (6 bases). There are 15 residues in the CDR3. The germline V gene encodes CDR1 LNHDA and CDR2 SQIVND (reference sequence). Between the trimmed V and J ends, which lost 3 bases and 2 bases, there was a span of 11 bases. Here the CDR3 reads CASSIGRGAYNEQFF. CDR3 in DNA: TGTGCCAGTAGTATCGGGCGGGGAGCCTACAATGAGCAGTTCTTC.

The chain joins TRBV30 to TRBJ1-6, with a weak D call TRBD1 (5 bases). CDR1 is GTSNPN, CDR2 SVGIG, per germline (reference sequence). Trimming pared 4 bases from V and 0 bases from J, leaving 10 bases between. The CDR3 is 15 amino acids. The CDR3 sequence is CAWTADSSYNSPLHF. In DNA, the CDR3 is TGTGCCTGGACGGCAGACAGCTCCTATAATTCACCCCTCCACTTT.

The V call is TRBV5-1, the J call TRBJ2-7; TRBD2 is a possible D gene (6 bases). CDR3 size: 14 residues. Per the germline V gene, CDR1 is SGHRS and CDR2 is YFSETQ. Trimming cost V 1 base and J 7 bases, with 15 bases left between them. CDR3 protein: CASSLSEAGGEQYF. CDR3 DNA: TGCGCCAGCAGCTTGAGCGAGGCCGGGGGAGAGCAGTACTTC.

CDR3 amino acids: CASSLDLRDGYEQFF. The CDR3 DNA reads as TGTGCCAGCAGCTTGGATTTGCGGGACGGGTATGAGCAGTTCTTC. This chain links TRBV5-6 with TRBJ2-1; D may be TRBD2 (6 bases). CDR1 and CDR2 (germline): SGHDT, YYEEEE. The CDR3 length is 15 residues. The V and J ends lost 0 bases and 8 bases respectively, with 15 bases between them. Together with reference TRBV5-6 and TRBJ2-1, the CDR3 gives the full variable domain: DAGVTQSPTHLIKTRGQQVTLRCSPKSGHDTVSWYQQALGQGPQFIFQYYEEEERQRGNFPDRFSGHQFPNYSSELNVNALLLGDSALYLCASSLDLRDGYEQFFGPGTRLTVL.

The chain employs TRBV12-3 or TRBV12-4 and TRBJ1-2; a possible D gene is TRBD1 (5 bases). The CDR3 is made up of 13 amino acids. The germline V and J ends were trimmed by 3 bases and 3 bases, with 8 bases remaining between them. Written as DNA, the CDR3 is TGTGCCAGCAGTTTCGCCAGGGACTATGGCTACACCTTC. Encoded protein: CASSFARDYGYTF.

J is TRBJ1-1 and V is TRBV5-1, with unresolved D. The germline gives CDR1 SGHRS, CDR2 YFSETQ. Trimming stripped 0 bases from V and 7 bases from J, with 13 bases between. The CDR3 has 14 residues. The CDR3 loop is CASSLAPFRVEAFF. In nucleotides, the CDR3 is TGCGCCAGCAGCTTGGCACCGTTTCGGGTTGAAGCTTTCTTT.

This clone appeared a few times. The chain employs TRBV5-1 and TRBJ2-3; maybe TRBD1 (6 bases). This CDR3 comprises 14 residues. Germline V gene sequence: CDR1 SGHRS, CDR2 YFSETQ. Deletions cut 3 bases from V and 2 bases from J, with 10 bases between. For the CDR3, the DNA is TGCGCCAGCAGCTGGGGACAAATCACAGATACGCAGTATTTT. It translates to CASSWGQITDTQYF.

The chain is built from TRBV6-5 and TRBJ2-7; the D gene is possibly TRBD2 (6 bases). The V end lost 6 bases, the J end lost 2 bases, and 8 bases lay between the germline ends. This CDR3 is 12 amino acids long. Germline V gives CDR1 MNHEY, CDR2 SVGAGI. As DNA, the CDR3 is TGTGCCAGCAGCGGGAGTGCCTACGAGCAGTACTTC. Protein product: CASSGSAYEQYF.

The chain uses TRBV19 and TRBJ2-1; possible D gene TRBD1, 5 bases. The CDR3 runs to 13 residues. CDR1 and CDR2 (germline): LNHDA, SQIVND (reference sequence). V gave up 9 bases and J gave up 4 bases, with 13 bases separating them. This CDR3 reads CASRIGQYNEQFF. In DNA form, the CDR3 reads TGTGCCAGCAGAATCGGACAATACAATGAGCAGTTCTTC.

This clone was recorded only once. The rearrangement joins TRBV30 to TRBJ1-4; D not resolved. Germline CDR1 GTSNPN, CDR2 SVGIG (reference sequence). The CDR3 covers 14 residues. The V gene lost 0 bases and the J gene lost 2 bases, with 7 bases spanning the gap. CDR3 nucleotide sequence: TGTGCCTGGAGTGTCGGTCCCACTAATGAAAAACTGTTTTTT. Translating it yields CAWSVGPTNEKLFF.

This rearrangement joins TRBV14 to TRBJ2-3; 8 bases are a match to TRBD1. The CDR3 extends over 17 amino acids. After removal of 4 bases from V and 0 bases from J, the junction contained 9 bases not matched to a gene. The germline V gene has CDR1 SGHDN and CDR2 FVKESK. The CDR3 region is CASSPTRGLASTDTQYF. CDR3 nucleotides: TGTGCCAGCAGCCCAACCAGGGGGCTAGCCAGCACAGATACGCAGTATTTT.

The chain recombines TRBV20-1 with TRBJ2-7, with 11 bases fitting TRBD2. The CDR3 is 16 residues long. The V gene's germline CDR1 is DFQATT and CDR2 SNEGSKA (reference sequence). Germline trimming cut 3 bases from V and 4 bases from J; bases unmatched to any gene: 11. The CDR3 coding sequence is TGCAGTGCTAGTGATATACTAGCGGGGGAACCTTACGAGCAGTACTTC. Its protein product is CSASDILAGEPYEQYF.

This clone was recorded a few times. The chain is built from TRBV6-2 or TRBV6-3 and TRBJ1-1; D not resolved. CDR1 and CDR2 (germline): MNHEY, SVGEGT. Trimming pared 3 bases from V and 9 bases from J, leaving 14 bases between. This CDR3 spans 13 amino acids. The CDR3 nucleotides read TGTGCCAGCAGTTATACGAGTTCTACGAAAGCTTTCTTT. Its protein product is CASSYTSSTKAFF.

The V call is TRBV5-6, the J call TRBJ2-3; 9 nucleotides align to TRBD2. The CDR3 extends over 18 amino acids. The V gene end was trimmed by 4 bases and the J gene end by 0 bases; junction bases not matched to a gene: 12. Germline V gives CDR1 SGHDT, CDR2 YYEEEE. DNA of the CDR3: TGTGCCAGCAGCATAAAGAACCCGGGACTAGCTAGCACAGATACGCAGTATTTT. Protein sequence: CASSIKNPGLASTDTQYF.

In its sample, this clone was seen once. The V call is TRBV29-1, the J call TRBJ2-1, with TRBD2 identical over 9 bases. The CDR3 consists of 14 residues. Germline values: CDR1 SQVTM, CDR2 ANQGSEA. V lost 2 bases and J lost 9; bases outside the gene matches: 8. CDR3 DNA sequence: TGCAGCGTTGAACGAGCGGGAGGTTCTAGTGAGCAGTTCTTC. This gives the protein CSVERAGGSSEQFF.

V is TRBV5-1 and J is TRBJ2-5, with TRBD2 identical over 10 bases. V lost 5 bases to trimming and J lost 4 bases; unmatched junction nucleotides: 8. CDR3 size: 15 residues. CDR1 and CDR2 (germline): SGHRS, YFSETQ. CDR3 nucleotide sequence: TGCGCCAGCAGAAATAGCGGGGGGCGGGGAGAGACCCAGTACTTC. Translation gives CASRNSGGRGETQYF.

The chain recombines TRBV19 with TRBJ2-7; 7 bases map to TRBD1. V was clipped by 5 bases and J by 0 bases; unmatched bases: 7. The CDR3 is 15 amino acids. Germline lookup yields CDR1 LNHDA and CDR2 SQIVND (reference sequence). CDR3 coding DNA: TGTGCCAGTAGTTTCACAGGGGTGGTCTCCTACGAGCAGTACTTC. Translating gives CASSFTGVVSYEQYF. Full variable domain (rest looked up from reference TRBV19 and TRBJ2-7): DGGITQSPKYLFRKEGQNVTLSCEQNLNHDAMYWYRQDPGQGLRLIYYSQIVNDFQKGDIAEGYSVSREKKESFPLTVTSAQKNPTAFYLCASSFTGVVSYEQYFGPGTRLTVT.

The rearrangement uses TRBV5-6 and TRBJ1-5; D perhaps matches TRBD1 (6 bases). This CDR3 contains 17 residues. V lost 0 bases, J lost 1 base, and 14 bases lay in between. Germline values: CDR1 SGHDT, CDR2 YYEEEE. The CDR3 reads CASSLGLGQGSNQPQHF. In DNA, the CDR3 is TGTGCCAGCAGCTTGGGGTTGGGTCAGGGGAGCAATCAGCCCCAGCATTTT.